The subject of this entry is one TCR beta chain. A read error may produce the germline difference seen at one junction end. These data originate in a study of blood T cells in healthy people across ages. Alongside a J-beta primer mix, a sample-barcoded 5' primer served in a second PCR lasting roughly 6 to 12 cycles. Researchers report that a template-switch adaptor with 12 random nucleotides tagged each cDNA molecule. A minimum of 3 million CDR3-containing paired-end reads was obtained for each sample. TCRdb recomputed calls from the 5' RACE reads with MiXCR, one row per CDR3 protein. The data hold under 1 million distinct CDR3 sequences, with under 45% observed a single time. Germline assignment: CDR1 SGHRS and CDR2 YFSETQ. The CDR3 is 15 amino acids.

The source of this sequence is a man aged 55-75 years in good health. The chain uses TRBV5-1 and TRBJ2-2; TRBD2 might be the D (6 bases). The sample consisted of blood. The CDR3 reads CASGLGTGVTGELFF. The CDR3 nucleotides read TGCGCCAGCGGCTTGGGGACGGGAGTAACCGGGGAGCTGTTTTTT.